The clone carrying this T cell receptor (beta chain) was picked up one time. Its antigen is not identified. Deletions cut 7 bases from V and 4 bases from J, with 11 bases between. This CDR3 contains 13 residues. Germline V CDR1 and CDR2: SGHAT, FQNNGV. The data are from a study of shared clonotypes between healthy human individuals. The input for sorted-subset replicate PCRs was 200 ng DNA, some 30,000 T cell genomes. Only in-frame clones appear in the TCRdb table, and some are missing; sequencing was by immunoSEQ multiplex PCR. The sample contains millions of clones, about 92% of which appear only once. Findings and caveats of the study: Rarefaction showed sorted-subset sequencing was incomplete despite large depth.

Recent vaccinations or acute infections were absent in the healthy HIV-negative adult donors. A split of CD4+ cells into CD45RA+ naive and CD45RA-negative memory subsets was performed. The receptor's source is a young man in good health. Sequences were obtained from naive CD4+ T cells sorted from blood. Subset given: CD45RA+ positively selected. The J gene is TRBJ2-1, the V gene TRBV11-2; D assignment may be TRBD1 or TRBD2 (5 bases each). The CDR3 nucleotides read TGTGCCAGCAACAGCAGGGAGTACAATGAGCAGTTCTTC. Its translation is CASNSREYNEQFF. Filled out from reference TRBV11-2 and TRBJ2-1, the complete variable domain reads EAGVAQSPRYKIIEKRQSVAFWCNPISGHATLYWYQQILGQGPKLLIQFQNNGVVDDSQLPKDRFSAERLKGVDSTLKIQPAKLEDSAVYLCASNSREYNEQFFGPGTRLTVL.